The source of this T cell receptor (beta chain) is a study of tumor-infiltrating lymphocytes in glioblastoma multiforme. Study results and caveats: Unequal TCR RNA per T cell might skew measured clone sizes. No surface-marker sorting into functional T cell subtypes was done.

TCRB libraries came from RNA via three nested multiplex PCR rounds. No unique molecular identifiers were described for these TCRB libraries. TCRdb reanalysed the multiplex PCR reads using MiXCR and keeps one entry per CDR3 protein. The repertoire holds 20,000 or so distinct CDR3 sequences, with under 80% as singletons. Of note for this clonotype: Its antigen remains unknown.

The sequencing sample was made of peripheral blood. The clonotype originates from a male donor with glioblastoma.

CDR3 DNA sequence: TGTGCCAGCAGCCAAGCGACGGGACTAGTGCTCCAAAACATTCAGTACTTC. It translates to CASSQATGLVLQNIQYF. The genes are TRBV5-5 and TRBJ2-4; 8 bases are a match to TRBD2. The V and J ends lost 4 bases and 5 bases, in that order; junction bases with no gene match: 14. The germline V gene has CDR1 SGHKS and CDR2 YYEKEE (reference sequence). This CDR3 contains 17 residues.